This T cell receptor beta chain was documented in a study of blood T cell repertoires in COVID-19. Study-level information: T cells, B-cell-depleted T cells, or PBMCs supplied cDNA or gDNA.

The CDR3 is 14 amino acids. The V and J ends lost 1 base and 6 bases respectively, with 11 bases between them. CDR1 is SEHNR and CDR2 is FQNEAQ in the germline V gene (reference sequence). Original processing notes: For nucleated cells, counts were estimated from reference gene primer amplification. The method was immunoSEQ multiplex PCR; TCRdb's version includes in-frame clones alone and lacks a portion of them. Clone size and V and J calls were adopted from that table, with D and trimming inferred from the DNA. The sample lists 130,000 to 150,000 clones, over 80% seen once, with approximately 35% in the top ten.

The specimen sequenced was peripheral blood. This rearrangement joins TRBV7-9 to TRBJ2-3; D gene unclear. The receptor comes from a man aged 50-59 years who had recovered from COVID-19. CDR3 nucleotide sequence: TGTGCCAGCAGCTTAGATGCGGCCGGGGATACGCAGTATTTT. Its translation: CASSLDAAGDTQYF.